This T cell receptor beta chain originates from a study of T cells after yellow fever vaccination. Points on this clonotype: Its target is unknown.

Study observations and caveats: Among all clonotypes, a small share was observed in both CD4 and CD8 compartments.

V lost 0 bases to trimming and J lost 2 bases, with 9 bases between them. There are 14 residues in the CDR3. Germline CDR1 SGHRS, CDR2 YFSETQ. For TCR, cDNA came from 5'RACE template switching, which added a universal primer site and UMIs. TCRdb redid the calling of the 5' RACE reads with MiXCR, one entry per CDR3 protein. This sample has some 560,000 distinct CDR3 sequences, with approximately 21% found just once. Source: PBMCs, taken 15 days after the yellow fever booster vaccination. This receptor was identified in a young man who received the YFV17D yellow fever vaccine. This chain connects TRBV5-1 to TRBJ2-7; D gene uncertain. This CDR3 reads CASSLDAGTYEQYF. The CDR3 nucleotides are TGCGCCAGCAGCTTGGACGCCGGAACCTACGAGCAGTACTTC.